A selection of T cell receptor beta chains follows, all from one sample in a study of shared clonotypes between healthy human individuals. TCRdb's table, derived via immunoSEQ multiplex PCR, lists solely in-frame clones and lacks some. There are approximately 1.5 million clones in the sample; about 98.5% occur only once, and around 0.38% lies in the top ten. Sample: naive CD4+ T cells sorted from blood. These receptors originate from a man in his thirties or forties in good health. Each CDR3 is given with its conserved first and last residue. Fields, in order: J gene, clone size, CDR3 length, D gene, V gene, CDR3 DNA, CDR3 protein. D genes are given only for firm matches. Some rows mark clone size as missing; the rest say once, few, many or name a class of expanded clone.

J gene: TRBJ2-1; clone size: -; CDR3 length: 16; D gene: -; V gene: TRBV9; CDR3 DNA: TGTGCCAGCAGCGGCTTGGGGCCGAGCTCCTACAATGAGCAGTTCTTC; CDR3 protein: CASSGLGPSSYNEQFF
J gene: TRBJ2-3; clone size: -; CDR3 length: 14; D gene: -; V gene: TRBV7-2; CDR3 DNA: TGTGCCAGCAGCTTAAAGGGAGCTACAGATACGCAGTATTTT; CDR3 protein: CASSLKGATDTQYF
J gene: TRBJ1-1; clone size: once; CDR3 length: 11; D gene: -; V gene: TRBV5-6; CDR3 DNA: TGTGCCAGCAGCCGGCGACAGGAAGCTTTCTTT; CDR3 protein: CASSRRQEAFF
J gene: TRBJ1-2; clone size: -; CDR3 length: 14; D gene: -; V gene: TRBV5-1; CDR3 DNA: TGCGCCAGCAGCTTGGAGGGGGTTTCCTATGGCTACACCTTC; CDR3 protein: CASSLEGVSYGYTF
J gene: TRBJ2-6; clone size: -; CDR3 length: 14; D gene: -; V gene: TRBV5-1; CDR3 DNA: TGCGCCAGCAGGGGGAGTTCTGGGGCCAACGTCCTGACTTTC; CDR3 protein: CASRGSSGANVLTF
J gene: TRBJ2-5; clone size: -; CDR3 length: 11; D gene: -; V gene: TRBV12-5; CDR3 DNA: TGTGCTAGTGGTTTGGCAGAGACCCAGTACTTC; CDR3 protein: CASGLAETQYF
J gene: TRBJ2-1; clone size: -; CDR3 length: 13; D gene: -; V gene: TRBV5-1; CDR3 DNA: TGCGCCAGCAGCTTGCTAGCCAACAATGAGCAGTTCTTC; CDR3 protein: CASSLLANNEQFF
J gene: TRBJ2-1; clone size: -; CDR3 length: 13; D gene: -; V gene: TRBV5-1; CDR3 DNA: TGCGCCAGCAGCGTTGTCGTGGTAGCTGAGCAGTTCTTC; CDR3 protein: CASSVVVVAEQFF
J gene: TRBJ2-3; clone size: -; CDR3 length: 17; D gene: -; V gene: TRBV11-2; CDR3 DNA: TGTGCCAGCAGCTTAGTCCCTCGAGCGGCTAGCACAGATACGCAGTATTTT; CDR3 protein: CASSLVPRAASTDTQYF
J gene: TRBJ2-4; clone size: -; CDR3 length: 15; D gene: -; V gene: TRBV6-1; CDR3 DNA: TGTGCCAGCAGGATCGCCGGGACAAGGGTAAACATTCAGTACTTC; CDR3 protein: CASRIAGTRVNIQYF
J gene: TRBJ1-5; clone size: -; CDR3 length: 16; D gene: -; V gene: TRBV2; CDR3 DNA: TGTGCCAGCAGTTACCAGGGAAGGTTTAGCAATCAGCCCCAGCATTTT; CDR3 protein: CASSYQGRFSNQPQHF
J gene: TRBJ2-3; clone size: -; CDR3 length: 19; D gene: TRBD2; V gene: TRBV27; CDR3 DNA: TGTGCCAGCAGTTTCCGGCGGACTAGCGGGAGGATTGGCACAGATACGCAGTATTTT; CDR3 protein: CASSFRRTSGRIGTDTQYF
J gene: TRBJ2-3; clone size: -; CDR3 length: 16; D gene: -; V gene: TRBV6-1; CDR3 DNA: TGTGCCAGCAGTGAGCTCGTGGCACCCAGCACAGATACGCAGTATTTT; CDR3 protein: CASSELVAPSTDTQYF
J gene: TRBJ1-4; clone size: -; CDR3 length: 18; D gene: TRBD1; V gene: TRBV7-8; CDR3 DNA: TGTGCCAGCAGCGGGGAGACAGGGGGCCAACTCCCGGGTGAAAAACTGTTTTTT; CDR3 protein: CASSGETGGQLPGEKLFF
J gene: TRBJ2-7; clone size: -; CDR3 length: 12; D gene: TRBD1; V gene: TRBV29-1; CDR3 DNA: TGCAGCGCGGGACAGGACCCCTACGAGCAGTACTTC; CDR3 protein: CSAGQDPYEQYF
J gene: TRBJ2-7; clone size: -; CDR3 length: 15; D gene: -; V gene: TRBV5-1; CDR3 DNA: TGCGCCAGCAGCTTGGTTGCGGGTCGCGTATACGAGCAGTACTTC; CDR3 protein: CASSLVAGRVYEQYF
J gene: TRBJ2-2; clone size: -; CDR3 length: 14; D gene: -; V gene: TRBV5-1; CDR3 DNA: TGCGCCAGCAGCTTGGACGCCGCCGGCGGGGAGCTGTTTTTT; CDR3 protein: CASSLDAAGGELFF
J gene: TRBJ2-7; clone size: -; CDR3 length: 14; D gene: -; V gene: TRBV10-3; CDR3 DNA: TGTGCCATCAGTGAGCCTTCAGGGCCCTACGAGCAGTACTTC; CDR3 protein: CAISEPSGPYEQYF
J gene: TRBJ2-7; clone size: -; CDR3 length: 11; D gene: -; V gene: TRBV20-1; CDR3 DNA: TGCAGTGCCCCGACGGTTTACGAGCAGTACTTC; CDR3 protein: CSAPTVYEQYF
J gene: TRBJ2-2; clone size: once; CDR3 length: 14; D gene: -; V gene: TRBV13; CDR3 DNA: TGTGCCAGCAGCTTAGGGCAAGCCCTCGGGGAGCTGTTTTTT; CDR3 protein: CASSLGQALGELFF
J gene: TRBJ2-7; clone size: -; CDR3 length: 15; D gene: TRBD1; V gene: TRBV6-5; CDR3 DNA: TGTGCCAGCAGTTACTTGGGACAGCAAGTCTACGAGCAGTACTTC; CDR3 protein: CASSYLGQQVYEQYF
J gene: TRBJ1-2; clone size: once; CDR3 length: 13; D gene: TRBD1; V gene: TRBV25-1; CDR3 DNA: TGTGCCAGCAGTGAGGGGGACAGGGTTGGCTACACCTTC; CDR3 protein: CASSEGDRVGYTF
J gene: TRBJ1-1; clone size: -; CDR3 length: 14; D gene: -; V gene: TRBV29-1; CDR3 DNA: TGCAGCGTTGGAGGGACTATTATGAACACTGAAGCTTTCTTT; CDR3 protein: CSVGGTIMNTEAFF
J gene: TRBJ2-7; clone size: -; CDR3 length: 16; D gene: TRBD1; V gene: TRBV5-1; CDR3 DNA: TGCGCCAGCAGCTTGGGTCGGACAGGGGTCATCTACGAGCAGTACTTC; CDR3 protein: CASSLGRTGVIYEQYF
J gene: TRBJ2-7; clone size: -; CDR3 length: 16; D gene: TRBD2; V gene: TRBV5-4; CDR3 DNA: TGTGCCAGCAGCCCAGGCGGGGGAGAGGTCAGTGCCGAGCAGTACTTC; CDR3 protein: CASSPGGGEVSAEQYF
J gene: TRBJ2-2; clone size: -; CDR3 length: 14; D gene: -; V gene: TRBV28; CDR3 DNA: TGTGCCAGCGGAAAAGGAGGAGGCACCGGGGAGCTGTTTTTT; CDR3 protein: CASGKGGGTGELFF
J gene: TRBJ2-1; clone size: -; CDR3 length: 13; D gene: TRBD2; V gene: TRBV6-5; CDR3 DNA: TGTGCCAGCGGACTTGGACTAGCAAATGAGCAGTTCTTC; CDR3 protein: CASGLGLANEQFF
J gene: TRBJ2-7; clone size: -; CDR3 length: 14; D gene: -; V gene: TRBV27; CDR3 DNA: TGTGCCAGCAGTTTTAAGTTTCTCTCCTACGAGCAGTACTTC; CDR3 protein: CASSFKFLSYEQYF
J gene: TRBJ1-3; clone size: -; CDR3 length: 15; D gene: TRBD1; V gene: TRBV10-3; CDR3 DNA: TGTGCCATCGGGGAACAGGGGAGCTCTGGAAACACCATATATTTT; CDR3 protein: CAIGEQGSSGNTIYF
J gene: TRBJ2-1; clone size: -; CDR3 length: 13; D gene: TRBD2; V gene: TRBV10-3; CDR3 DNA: TGTGCCATCCAGCGGGAGGCAGACAATGAGCAGTTCTTC; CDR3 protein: CAIQREADNEQFF
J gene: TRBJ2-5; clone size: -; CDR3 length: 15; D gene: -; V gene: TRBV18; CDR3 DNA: TGTGCCAGCTCACCTCTGCGGGCAGGCCAAGAGACCCAGTACTTC; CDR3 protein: CASSPLRAGQETQYF
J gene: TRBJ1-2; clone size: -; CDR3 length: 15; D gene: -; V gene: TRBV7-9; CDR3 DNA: TGTGCCAGCAGCTTTCAGGTCCGCAGTGACTATGGCTACACCTTC; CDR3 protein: CASSFQVRSDYGYTF
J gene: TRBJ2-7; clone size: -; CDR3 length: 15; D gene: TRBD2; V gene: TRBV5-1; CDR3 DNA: TGCGCCAGCAGCTCCGGGACTAGCGTCTCCTACGAGCAGTACTTC; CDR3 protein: CASSSGTSVSYEQYF
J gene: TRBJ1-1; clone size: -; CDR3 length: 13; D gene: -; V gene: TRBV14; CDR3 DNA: TGTGCCAGCAGCCAAGATCGACGCACTGAAGCTTTCTTT; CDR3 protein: CASSQDRRTEAFF
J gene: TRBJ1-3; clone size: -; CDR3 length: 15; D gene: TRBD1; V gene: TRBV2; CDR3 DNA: TGTGCCAGCAGTGGACAGGGAAGCTCTGGAAACACCATATATTTT; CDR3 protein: CASSGQGSSGNTIYF
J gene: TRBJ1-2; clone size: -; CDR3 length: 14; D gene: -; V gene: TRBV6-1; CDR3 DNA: TGTGCCAGCAGTCTGACGAGGGTCAACTATGGCTACACCTTC; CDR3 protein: CASSLTRVNYGYTF
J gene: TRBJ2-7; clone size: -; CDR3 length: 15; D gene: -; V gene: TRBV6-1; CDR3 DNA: TGTGCCAGCAGTGAAGGGCGGACTTACAATTACGAGCAGTACTTC; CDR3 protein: CASSEGRTYNYEQYF
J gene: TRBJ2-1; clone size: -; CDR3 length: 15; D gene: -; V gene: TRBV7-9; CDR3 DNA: TGTGCCAGCAGCTTCCAGCGGCTCAGAAACAATGAGCAGTTCTTC; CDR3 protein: CASSFQRLRNNEQFF
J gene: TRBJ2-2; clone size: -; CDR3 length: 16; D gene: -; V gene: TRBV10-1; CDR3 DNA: TGCGCCAGCAGTGAATCTCCCACTTTGGGACACGGGGAGCTGTTTTTT; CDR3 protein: CASSESPTLGHGELFF
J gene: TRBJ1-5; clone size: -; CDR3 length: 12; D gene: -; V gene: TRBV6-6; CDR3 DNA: TGTGCCAGCAGTTACGGCGATCAGCCCCAGCATTTT; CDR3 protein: CASSYGDQPQHF
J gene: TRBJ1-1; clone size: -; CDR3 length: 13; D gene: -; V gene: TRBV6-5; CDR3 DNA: TGTGCCAGCAGTTATGAGGTGAACACTGAAGCTTTCTTT; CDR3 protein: CASSYEVNTEAFF
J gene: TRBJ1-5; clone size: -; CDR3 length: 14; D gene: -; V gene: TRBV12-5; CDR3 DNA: TGTGCTAGTGGTTTGGGGAATAGCAATCAGCCCCAGCATTTT; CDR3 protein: CASGLGNSNQPQHF
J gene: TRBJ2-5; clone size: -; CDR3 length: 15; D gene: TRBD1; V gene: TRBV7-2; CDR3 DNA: TGTGCCAGCAGCCAAGACAGGGCGTACCAAGAGACCCAGTACTTC; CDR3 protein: CASSQDRAYQETQYF
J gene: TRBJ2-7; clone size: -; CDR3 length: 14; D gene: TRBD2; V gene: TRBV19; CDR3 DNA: TGTGCCACCTCCAGTTTAGCGGGCCTCTACGAGCAGTACTTC; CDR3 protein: CATSSLAGLYEQYF
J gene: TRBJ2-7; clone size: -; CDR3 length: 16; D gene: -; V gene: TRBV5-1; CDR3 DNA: TGCGCCAGCAGCTTGGGGCTTGGGAGGGGGACCTACGAGCAGTACTTC; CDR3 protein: CASSLGLGRGTYEQYF
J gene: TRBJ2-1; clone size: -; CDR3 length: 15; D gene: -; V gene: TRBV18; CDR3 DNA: TGTGCCAGCTCATTACCGGGACTCCATTCGCGGGAGCAGTTCTTC; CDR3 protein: CASSLPGLHSREQFF
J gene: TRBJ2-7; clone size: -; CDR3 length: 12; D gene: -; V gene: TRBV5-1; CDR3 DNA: TGCGCCAGCAGGCTTGGGGTTTACGAGCAGTACTTC; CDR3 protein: CASRLGVYEQYF
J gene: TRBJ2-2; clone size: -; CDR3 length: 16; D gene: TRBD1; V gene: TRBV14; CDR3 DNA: TGTGCCAGCAGGTCCCACGACAGGGCCTACACCGGGGAGCTGTTTTTT; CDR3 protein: CASRSHDRAYTGELFF
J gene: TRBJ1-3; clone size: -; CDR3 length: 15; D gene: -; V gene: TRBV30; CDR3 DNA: TGTGCCTGGAGTAGAGGGCAGCCCTCTGGAAACACCATATATTTT; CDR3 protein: CAWSRGQPSGNTIYF
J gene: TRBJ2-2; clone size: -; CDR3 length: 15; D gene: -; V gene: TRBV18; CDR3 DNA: TGTGCCAGCTCACCTATATTACAAAACACCGGGGAGCTGTTTTTT; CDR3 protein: CASSPILQNTGELFF
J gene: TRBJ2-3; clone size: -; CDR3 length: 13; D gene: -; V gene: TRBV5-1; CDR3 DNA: TGCGCCAGCAGCTTGACAGGCGGGGATACGCAGTATTTT; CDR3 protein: CASSLTGGDTQYF
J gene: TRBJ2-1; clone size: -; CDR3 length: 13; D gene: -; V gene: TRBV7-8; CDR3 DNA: TGTGCCAGCAGCTTAGTAGGGCGGAATGAGCAGTTCTTC; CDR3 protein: CASSLVGRNEQFF
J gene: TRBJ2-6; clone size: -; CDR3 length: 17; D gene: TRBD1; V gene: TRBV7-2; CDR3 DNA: TGTGCCAGCAGCTCCCGGACAGGGCTTTCTGGGGCCAACGTCCTGACTTTC; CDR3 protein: CASSSRTGLSGANVLTF
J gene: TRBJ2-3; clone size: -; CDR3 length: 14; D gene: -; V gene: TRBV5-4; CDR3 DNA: TGTGCCAGCAGCTCCCAGACAGGTCCAGATACGCAGTATTTT; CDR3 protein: CASSSQTGPDTQYF